The rows below give T cell receptor beta chains drawn from one sample of a study of regulatory T cells in long-lasting Graves disease. TCRdb passed the multiplex PCR reads through MiXCR, listing each CDR3 protein once. Of a few hundred thousand distinct CDR3 sequences in the sample, 20% to 25% are singletons; the top ten hold more than 6%. The specimen was peripheral blood mononuclear cells (PBMCs), collected when the disease was refractory, from a patient treated with antithyroid drugs. These receptors all come from a female donor with Graves disease. Both conserved end residues are part of each CDR3. The D gene is left open where the match is weak. Only some rows state a clone size, as once, few, many or a class for expanded clones.

CDR3 protein: CAWSLGTGTAYGYTF
CDR3 DNA: TGTGCCTGGAGTCTCGGGACAGGGACGGCCTATGGCTACACCTTC
J gene: TRBJ1-2
V gene: TRBV30
clone size: .
D gene: TRBD1

CDR3 protein: CSAREILTGQNSPLHF
CDR3 DNA: TGCAGTGCTAGAGAAATCCTGACAGGGCAGAATTCACCCCTCCACTTT
J gene: TRBJ1-6
V gene: TRBV20-1
clone size: .
D gene: TRBD1

CDR3 protein: CASSLGGRNIQYF
CDR3 DNA: TGTGCCAGCAGTTTGGGCGGCCGGAACATTCAGTACTTC
J gene: TRBJ2-4
V gene: TRBV28
clone size: few
D gene: .

CDR3 protein: CASSYSRGREQYF
CDR3 DNA: TGTGCCAGCAGTTACTCCAGGGGGCGCGAGCAGTACTTC
J gene: TRBJ2-7
V gene: TRBV6-5
clone size: few
D gene: TRBD1

CDR3 protein: CASSVERASYNEQFF
CDR3 DNA: TGTGCCAGCAGCGTAGAGCGGGCGTCCTACAATGAGCAGTTCTTC
J gene: TRBJ2-1
V gene: TRBV7-2
clone size: few
D gene: .

CDR3 protein: CASSQVTGFAFF
CDR3 DNA: TGTGCCAGCAGCCAGGTGACAGGGTTCGCTTTCTTT
J gene: TRBJ1-1
V gene: TRBV14
clone size: many
D gene: TRBD1

CDR3 protein: CASSIQGTDNQPQHF
CDR3 DNA: TGTGCCAGTAGTATCCAAGGGACAGACAATCAGCCCCAGCATTTT
J gene: TRBJ1-5
V gene: TRBV19
clone size: few
D gene: TRBD1

CDR3 protein: CASSLVGENYEQYF
CDR3 DNA: TGTGCCAGCAGCTTAGTAGGGGAGAACTACGAGCAGTACTTC
J gene: TRBJ2-7
V gene: TRBV7-2
clone size: few
D gene: .

CDR3 protein: CASSSQDFLNTEAFF
CDR3 DNA: TGCGCCAGCAGCTCCCAGGATTTCTTGAACACTGAAGCTTTCTTT
J gene: TRBJ1-1
V gene: TRBV5-1
clone size: few
D gene: .

CDR3 protein: CASSFGDRGHRNQPQHF
CDR3 DNA: TGTGCCAGCAGTTTCGGGGACAGGGGGCATCGCAATCAGCCCCAGCATTTT
J gene: TRBJ1-5
V gene: TRBV12-3/TRBV12-4
clone size: many
D gene: TRBD1

CDR3 protein: CASSLGGRGNEQFF
CDR3 DNA: TGTGCCAGCAGCTTAGGCGGGAGAGGCAATGAGCAGTTCTTC
J gene: TRBJ2-1
V gene: TRBV13
clone size: few
D gene: .

CDR3 protein: CASSLGSAGQWYQETQYF
CDR3 DNA: TGCGCCAGCAGCTTGGGGTCTGCAGGACAGTGGTACCAAGAGACCCAGTACTTC
J gene: TRBJ2-5
V gene: TRBV5-1
clone size: few
D gene: .

CDR3 protein: CASSLGDRGNEPSPLHF
CDR3 DNA: TGTGCCAGCAGCTTAGGGGACAGGGGAAATGAACCTTCACCCCTCCACTTT
J gene: TRBJ1-6
V gene: TRBV7-9
clone size: few
D gene: TRBD1

CDR3 protein: CASSLTSSQSGANVLTF
CDR3 DNA: TGTGCCAGCAGCTTAACTTCTTCACAGTCTGGGGCCAACGTCCTGACTTTC
J gene: TRBJ2-6
V gene: TRBV7-3
clone size: .
D gene: .

CDR3 protein: CASSYSRTGQETQYF
CDR3 DNA: TGTGCCAGCAGTTACAGTCGGACAGGTCAAGAGACCCAGTACTTC
J gene: TRBJ2-5
V gene: TRBV6-5
clone size: many
D gene: TRBD1

CDR3 protein: CASSPRLIQETQYF
CDR3 DNA: TGTGCCAGCTCACCGAGGCTAATCCAAGAGACCCAGTACTTC
J gene: TRBJ2-5
V gene: TRBV18
clone size: few
D gene: .

CDR3 protein: CASTRALLTGDRIGELFF
CDR3 DNA: TGTGCCAGCACCCGGGCCCTTTTAACAGGGGATCGCATCGGGGAGCTGTTTTTT
J gene: TRBJ2-2
V gene: TRBV19
clone size: .
D gene: TRBD1

CDR3 protein: CSVETVYGYTF
CDR3 DNA: TGCAGCGTTGAAACAGTCTATGGCTACACCTTC
J gene: TRBJ1-2
V gene: TRBV29-1
clone size: .
D gene: .

CDR3 protein: CASSPGDNTEAFF
CDR3 DNA: TGCGCCAGCAGCCCCGGCGACAACACTGAAGCTTTCTTT
J gene: TRBJ1-1
V gene: TRBV5-1
clone size: .
D gene: .

CDR3 protein: CASSLYGTGLNTGELFF
CDR3 DNA: TGTGCCAGTAGCCTGTATGGGACAGGGCTTAACACCGGGGAGCTGTTTTTT
J gene: TRBJ2-2
V gene: TRBV19
clone size: .
D gene: TRBD1

CDR3 protein: CASSFEGETHGYTF
CDR3 DNA: TGTGCCAGCAGTTTCGAAGGGGAAACCCATGGCTACACCTTC
J gene: TRBJ1-2
V gene: TRBV7-9
clone size: .
D gene: .

CDR3 protein: CASSLDPSRNIQYF
CDR3 DNA: TGTGCCAGCAGCTTAGATCCGTCCCGAAACATTCAGTACTTC
J gene: TRBJ2-4
V gene: TRBV7-2
clone size: many
D gene: .

CDR3 protein: CASRVAGSPRDTQYF
CDR3 DNA: TGTGCCAGCAGGGTAGCGGGATCACCACGAGATACGCAGTATTTT
J gene: TRBJ2-3
V gene: TRBV28
clone size: .
D gene: TRBD2

CDR3 protein: CASSPQGTSGLYEQYF
CDR3 DNA: TGTGCCAGCAGTCCCCAGGGGACTAGCGGGCTATACGAGCAGTACTTC
J gene: TRBJ2-7
V gene: TRBV6-1
clone size: many
D gene: TRBD2

CDR3 protein: CASTDRGNQPQHF
CDR3 DNA: TGTGCCAGCACGGACAGGGGCAATCAGCCCCAGCATTTT
J gene: TRBJ1-5
V gene: TRBV28
clone size: .
D gene: TRBD1

CDR3 protein: CASSTLLGGTSTDTQYF
CDR3 DNA: TGTGCCAGCAGCACCTTACTTGGAGGGACTAGCACAGATACGCAGTATTTT
J gene: TRBJ2-3
V gene: TRBV7-9
clone size: .
D gene: .

CDR3 protein: CSARSQGSYEQYF
CDR3 DNA: TGCAGCGCTAGATCACAGGGATCCTACGAGCAGTACTTC
J gene: TRBJ2-7
V gene: TRBV20-1
clone size: many
D gene: .

CDR3 protein: CASSKHGGRDHTGELFF
CDR3 DNA: TGTGCCAGCAGTAAACACGGGGGGCGGGATCATACCGGGGAGCTGTTTTTT
J gene: TRBJ2-2
V gene: TRBV6-1
clone size: .
D gene: .

CDR3 protein: CASRDSNNYGYTF
CDR3 DNA: TGTGCCAGCCGGGACAGCAACAATTATGGCTACACCTTC
J gene: TRBJ1-2
V gene: TRBV28
clone size: many
D gene: TRBD1